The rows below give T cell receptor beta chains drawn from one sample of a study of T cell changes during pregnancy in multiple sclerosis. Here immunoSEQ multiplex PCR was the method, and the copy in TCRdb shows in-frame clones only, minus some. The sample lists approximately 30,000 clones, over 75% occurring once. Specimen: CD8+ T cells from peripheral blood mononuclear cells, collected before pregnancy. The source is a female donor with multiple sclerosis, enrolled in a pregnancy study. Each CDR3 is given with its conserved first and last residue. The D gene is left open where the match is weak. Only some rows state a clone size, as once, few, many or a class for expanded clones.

CSVETADYEQYF	TGCAGCGTTGAGACGGCGGACTACGAGCAGTACTTC	TRBV29-1	TRBJ2-7	NA	NA
CASSYHTAMAEAFF	TGTGCCAGCAGTTATCATACTGCGATGGCTGAAGCTTTCTTT	TRBV6-6	TRBJ1-1	NA	NA
CASSSGTGEIVGEFF	TGTGCCAGCAGTAGCGGGACAGGGGAAATAGTGGGGGAGTTCTTC	TRBV6-5	TRBJ2-1	NA	TRBD1
CASSIWGDSNQPQHF	TGTGCCAGTAGTATTTGGGGGGATAGCAATCAGCCCCAGCATTTT	TRBV19	TRBJ1-5	once	NA
CASGQGSNYGYTF	TGTGCCAGTGGCCAGGGGTCTAACTATGGCTACACCTTC	TRBV19	TRBJ1-2	NA	NA
CASSREREGGTEAFF	TGTGCCAGCAGCCGAGAGAGGGAGGGCGGCACTGAAGCTTTCTTT	TRBV13	TRBJ1-1	NA	NA
CAWRLMNTEAFF	TGTGCCTGGAGACTGATGAACACTGAAGCTTTCTTT	TRBV30	TRBJ1-1	NA	NA
CASTYRASSYNEQFF	TGTGCCAGTACCTACAGGGCAAGCTCCTACAATGAGCAGTTCTTC	TRBV27	TRBJ2-1	once	NA
CASSLASGSYEQYF	TGTGCCAGCAGCTTGGCTAGCGGATCCTACGAGCAGTACTTC	TRBV7-3	TRBJ2-7	NA	TRBD2
CAWSFVREQYF	TGTGCCTGGAGTTTCGTACGCGAGCAGTACTTC	TRBV30	TRBJ2-7	NA	NA
CASSLGGGGGYTF	TGTGCCAGCAGTTTAGGGGGCGGGGGTGGCTACACCTTC	TRBV27	TRBJ1-2	NA	NA
CASRVAVSSYNEQFF	TGTGCCAGTAGGGTCGCGGTGTCCTCCTACAATGAGCAGTTCTTC	TRBV19	TRBJ2-1	NA	NA
CASSRSYNEQFF	TGTGCCAGCAGTCGCTCCTACAATGAGCAGTTCTTC	TRBV6-5	TRBJ2-1	few	NA
CASSWGGVNEQFF	TGTGCCAGCAGTTGGGGAGGGGTCAATGAGCAGTTCTTC	TRBV6-5	TRBJ2-1	NA	TRBD2
CASSMQGYGTEAFF	TGTGCCAGCAGTATGCAGGGATATGGTACTGAAGCTTTCTTT	TRBV5-4	TRBJ1-1	NA	NA
CASQDSFNEKLFF	TGTGCCTCCCAGGACAGCTTTAATGAAAAACTGTTTTTT	TRBV6-5	TRBJ1-4	NA	NA
CASSLGAGTDTQYF	TGTGCCAGCAGCTTAGGAGCGGGCACAGATACGCAGTATTTT	TRBV7-6	TRBJ2-3	NA	NA
CASSPVLTSWAYNEQFF	TGTGCCAGCAGCCCTGTACTGACTAGCTGGGCGTACAATGAGCAGTTCTTC	TRBV7-9	TRBJ2-1	NA	TRBD2
CASSPLGASPTNEKLFF	TGCGCCAGCAGCCCCCTTGGAGCGAGCCCAACTAATGAAAAACTGTTTTTT	TRBV4-1	TRBJ1-4	NA	NA
CASSALSGTVYGYTF	TGTGCCAGCAGTGCCCTCTCCGGGACAGTCTATGGCTACACCTTC	TRBV6-1	TRBJ1-2	NA	TRBD1
CASSGGPEAFF	TGTGCCAGCAGCGGGGGCCCAGAAGCTTTCTTT	TRBV11-2	TRBJ1-1	NA	NA
CASSRPRTGVGELFF	TGTGCCAGCAGCCGTCCGAGGACAGGGGTCGGGGAGCTGTTTTTT	TRBV28	TRBJ2-2	NA	TRBD1
CASSQVDYGTDTQYF	TGTGCCAGCAGCCAAGTTGACTACGGCACAGATACGCAGTATTTT	TRBV14	TRBJ2-3	NA	NA
CASRPLAGGHNEQFF	TGTGCCAGCAGGCCTCTAGCGGGAGGACACAATGAGCAGTTCTTC	TRBV6-6	TRBJ2-1	NA	TRBD2
CASSVEQDSSSTDTQYF	TGTGCCAGCAGCGTCGAGCAGGACTCCTCAAGCACAGATACGCAGTATTTT	TRBV9	TRBJ2-3	NA	NA
CAISTSGGLTDTQYF	TGTGCCATCAGCACTAGCGGGGGGCTCACAGATACGCAGTATTTT	TRBV10-3	TRBJ2-3	NA	TRBD2
CASSYSTGGYGYTF	TGTGCCAGCAGTTACTCGACGGGAGGCTATGGCTACACCTTC	TRBV6-5	TRBJ1-2	NA	NA
CSVEGAGVFNEQFF	TGCAGCGTTGAAGGAGCGGGAGTGTTCAATGAGCAGTTCTTC	TRBV29-1	TRBJ2-1	NA	TRBD2
CASRQNAGTGRIGSYEQYF	TGTGCCAGCAGACAAAACGCCGGGACAGGACGTATCGGGTCCTACGAGCAGTACTTC	TRBV7-2	TRBJ2-7	NA	TRBD1
CASSSLAGALYEQFF	TGTGCCAGCAGTTCGCTAGCGGGGGCTTTGTATGAGCAGTTCTTC	TRBV6-5	TRBJ2-1	NA	TRBD2
CAWSAGPGEKLFF	TGTGCCTGGAGCGCTGGCCCCGGGGAAAAACTGTTTTTT	TRBV30	TRBJ1-4	NA	NA
CASSLGTGDEKLFF	TGTGCCAGCAGCCTAGGGACAGGGGACGAAAAACTGTTTTTT	TRBV4-2	TRBJ1-4	NA	TRBD1
CASSISLNQPQHF	TGTGCCAGTAGTATTTCTCTCAATCAGCCCCAGCATTTT	TRBV19	TRBJ1-5	NA	NA
CASSYRTGPAYGYTF	TGTGCCAGCAGCTACCGGACAGGACCAGCTTATGGCTACACCTTC	TRBV5-6	TRBJ1-2	NA	TRBD1
CASSVGQGAYEQYF	TGTGCCAGCAGCGTTGGACAGGGGGCTTACGAGCAGTACTTC	TRBV9	TRBJ2-7	NA	TRBD1
CASSLWNRAHEQYF	TGTGCCAGCAGTTTATGGAACAGGGCGCACGAGCAGTACTTC	TRBV27	TRBJ2-7	NA	NA
CASSSIQFGQGTGELFF	TGTGCCAGCAGCTCGATTCAGTTTGGACAGGGCACCGGGGAGCTGTTTTTT	TRBV5-6	TRBJ2-2	NA	TRBD1
CAWAGDMNTEAFF	TGTGCCTGGGCAGGGGACATGAACACTGAAGCTTTCTTT	TRBV30	TRBJ1-1	few	NA
CASRYRDTAGYTF	TGTGCAAGTAGATACCGGGACACAGCAGGCTACACCTTC	TRBV19	TRBJ1-2	NA	NA
CASSPPYREGYNEQFF	TGTGCCAGCAGCCCCCCCTACAGGGAAGGGTACAATGAGCAGTTCTTC	TRBV5-8	TRBJ2-1	NA	NA
CASSIWDSNQPQHF	TGTGCCAGTAGTATTTGGGACAGTAATCAGCCCCAGCATTTT	TRBV19	TRBJ1-5	NA	TRBD1
CASSVTGSDNSPLHF	TGTGCCAGCAGCGTGACAGGGTCGGATAATTCACCCCTCCACTTT	TRBV7-9	TRBJ1-6	few	TRBD1